What follows are 3 T cell receptor beta chains derived from one specimen sequenced in a study of T cell responses to AZD1222 COVID-19 vaccine. Data came from immunoSEQ multiplex PCR; TCRdb stores just in-frame clones and leaves some out. The data show approximately 83,000 clones, with over 80% seen just once and less than 5.5% held by the top ten. Here the sequenced sample was peripheral blood, taken on day 0 of MenACWY control vaccination. The origin of the receptors is an adult in good health.

The chain combines TRBV11-2 with TRBJ2-3; 7 bases are a match to TRBD2. The germline V gene encodes CDR1 SGHAT and CDR2 FQNNGV. CDR3 length: 17 amino acids. Trimming removed 2 bases from V and 1 base from J; junction bases left unmatched: 9. CDR3 sequence reads: CASSLLKRREGTDTQYF. In DNA form, the CDR3 reads TGTGCCAGCAGCTTACTCAAGCGACGGGAGGGCACAGATACGCAGTATTTT.

The chain joins TRBV6-6 to TRBJ1-6; 7 positions agree with TRBD1. Trimming cost V 2 bases and J 9 bases; bases outside gene matches: 4. Germline V gene lookup returns CDR1 MNHNY and CDR2 SVGAGI (reference sequence). The CDR3 contains 14 residues. The CDR3 sequence: CASSYEGAGSPLHF. The CDR3 region has the DNA TGTGCCAGCAGTTACGAGGGGGCCGGTTCACCCCTCCACTTT.

This chain links TRBV19 with TRBJ2-3, with 7 bases that match TRBD2. Looked up from germline, CDR1 is LNHDA and CDR2 is SQIVND (reference sequence). With V trimmed by 6 bases and J by 2 bases, 14 bases remained unmatched. The CDR3 is 17 residues long. DNA for the CDR3: TGTGCCAGTAGCCCCTTTTTTCTAGCGGACTCCACAGATACGCAGTATTTT. It encodes CASSPFFLADSTDTQYF.